These 6 T cell receptor beta chains share one sample of origin, sequenced in a study of CD8 T cells in ankylosing spondylitis. Study-wide points: A TCR beta motif of eight highly homologous variants appeared characteristic of ankylosing spondylitis blood.

TCRdb passed the 5' RACE reads through MiXCR, listing each CDR3 protein once. Of about 390,000 distinct CDR3 sequences detected, approximately 20% appear once; the ten largest clones hold roughly a sixth. The antigens these receptors bind are not known. Sequenced material: blood, either unsorted or a sorted T cell fraction (not recorded which). The receptor set was obtained from a male donor with ankylosing spondylitis.

This clonotype was seen a handful of times. This chain links TRBV28 with TRBJ2-6; the D gene is possibly TRBD2 (6 bases). Germline V gene sequence: CDR1 MDHEN, CDR2 SYDVKM. V was cut by 3 bases and J by 2 bases, with 11 bases left in between. This CDR3 has 16 amino acids. The CDR3 DNA follows: TGTGCCAGCAGTTTTCATTCGGGGGCTGGGGCCAACGTCCTGACTTTC. Translated, it gives CASSFHSGAGANVLTF.

The J gene is TRBJ2-7, the V gene TRBV9; D is unresolved. The germline V and J ends were trimmed by 5 bases and 2 bases, with 20 bases remaining between them. The CDR3 loop spans 16 amino acids. Germline V gene data show CDR1 as SGDLS and CDR2 as YYNGEE. The CDR3 here is CASRKARKPKPYEQYF. The CDR3 DNA is TGTGCCAGCAGGAAAGCCAGGAAACCTAAACCCTACGAGCAGTACTTC.

The CDR3 nucleotides read TGTGCCAGCAGCGTAGACGGGGGGGACCGGCCCCAGCATTTT. Translating gives CASSVDGGDRPQHF. The chain joins TRBV9 to TRBJ1-5, with a possible D match to TRBD1 (5 bases). Trimming removed 0 bases from V and 9 bases from J, with 13 bases in between. Germline lookup yields CDR1 SGDLS and CDR2 YYNGEE. The CDR3 length is 14 residues.

The rearrangement uses TRBV20-1 and TRBJ1-4, with D possibly TRBD1 on 5 matching bases. The CDR3 is 13 amino acids. V lost 5 bases, J lost 3 bases, and 10 bases lay in between. Germline V CDR1 and CDR2: DFQATT, SNEGSKA (reference sequence). In DNA form, the CDR3 reads TGCAGTGCTTACAGGTTCTCTAATGAAAAACTGTTTTTT. Its protein product is CSAYRFSNEKLFF.

The V call is TRBV7-9, the J call TRBJ2-4, with D maybe TRBD2 (5 bases). This CDR3 comprises 15 residues. Germline V CDR1 and CDR2: SEHNR, FQNEAQ (reference sequence). V lost 1 base, J lost 0 bases, and 7 bases lay in between. This chain's CDR3 is CASSLGAGAKNIQYF. The DNA of the CDR3 is TGTGCCAGCAGCTTAGGGGCGGGAGCCAAAAACATTCAGTACTTC.

This clonotype was detected many times. V gene TRBV12-3 or TRBV12-4 combines with J gene TRBJ2-1; D call uncertain. There are 10 residues in the CDR3. Trimming pared 5 bases from V and 13 bases from J, leaving 9 bases between. The CDR3 DNA reads as TGTGCCAGCAGTGGGCAGAGTCAGTTCTTC. It specifies CASSGQSQFF.